This TCR beta chain was retrieved from a study of blood T cell repertoires in COVID-19. Study at large: Samples taken during acute and convalescent COVID-19 were collected in the United States, Italy and Spain.

V gave up 1 base and J gave up 4 bases, with 7 bases separating them. The CDR3 is made up of 13 amino acids. In the source study's methods: Reference gene primer amplification in the assay estimated nucleated cell counts. Clones were read by immunoSEQ multiplex PCR, and TCRdb kept only the in-frame ones, dropping some. D and trimming come from the DNA, and the V and J calls and clone size come from that table. The sample lists 95,000 to 110,000 clones, roughly 88% occurring once. Sequences were obtained from peripheral blood. The receptor was isolated from a human donor in a cohort sampled during active COVID-19. The chain has TRBV12-3 or TRBV12-4 and TRBJ1-1; the D is unclear. CDR3 sequence: CASSLVEGTEAFF. The CDR3 region has the DNA TGTGCCAGCAGTTTAGTTGAGGGCACTGAAGCTTTCTTT.